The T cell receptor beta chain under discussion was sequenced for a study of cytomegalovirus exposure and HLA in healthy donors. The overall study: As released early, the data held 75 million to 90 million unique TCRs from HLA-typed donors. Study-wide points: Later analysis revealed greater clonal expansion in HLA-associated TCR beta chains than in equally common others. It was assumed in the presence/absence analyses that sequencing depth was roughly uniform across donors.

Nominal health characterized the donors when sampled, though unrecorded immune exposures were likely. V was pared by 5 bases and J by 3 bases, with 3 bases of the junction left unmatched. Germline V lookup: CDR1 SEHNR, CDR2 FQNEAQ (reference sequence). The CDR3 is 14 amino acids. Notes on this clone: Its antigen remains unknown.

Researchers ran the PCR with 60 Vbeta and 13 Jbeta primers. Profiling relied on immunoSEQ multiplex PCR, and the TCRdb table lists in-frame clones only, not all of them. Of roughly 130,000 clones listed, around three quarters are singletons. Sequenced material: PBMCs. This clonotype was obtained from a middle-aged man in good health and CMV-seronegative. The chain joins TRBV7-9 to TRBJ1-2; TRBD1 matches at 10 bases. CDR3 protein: CASSQGTGDYGYTF. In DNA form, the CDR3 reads TGTGCCAGCAGCCAAGGGACAGGGGACTATGGCTACACCTTC. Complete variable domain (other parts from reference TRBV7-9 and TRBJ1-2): DTGVSQNPRHKITKRGQNVTFRCDPISEHNRLYWYRQTLGQGPEFLTYFQNEAQLEKSRLLSDRFSAERPKGSFSTLEIQRTEQGDSAMYLCASSQGTGDYGYTFGSGTRLTVV.